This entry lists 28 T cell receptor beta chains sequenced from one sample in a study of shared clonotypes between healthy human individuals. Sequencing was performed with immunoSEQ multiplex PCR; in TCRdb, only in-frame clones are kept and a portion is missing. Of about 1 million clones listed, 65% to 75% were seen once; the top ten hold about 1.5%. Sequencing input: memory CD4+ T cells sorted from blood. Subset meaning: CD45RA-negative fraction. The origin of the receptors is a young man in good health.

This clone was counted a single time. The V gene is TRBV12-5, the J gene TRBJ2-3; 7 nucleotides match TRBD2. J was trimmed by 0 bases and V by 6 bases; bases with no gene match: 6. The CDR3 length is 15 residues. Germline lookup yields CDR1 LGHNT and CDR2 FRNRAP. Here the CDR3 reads CASGRGESSTDTQYF. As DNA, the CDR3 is TGTGCTAGTGGCCGGGGGGAGTCTAGCACAGATACGCAGTATTTT.

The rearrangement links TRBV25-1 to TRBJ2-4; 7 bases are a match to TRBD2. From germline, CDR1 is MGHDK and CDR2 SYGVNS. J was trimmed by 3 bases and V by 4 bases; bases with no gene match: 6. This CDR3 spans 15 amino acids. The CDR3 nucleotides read TGTGCCAGCAGTGGTTCGGGGGGAGGCAAAAACATTCAGTACTTC. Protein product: CASSGSGGGKNIQYF.

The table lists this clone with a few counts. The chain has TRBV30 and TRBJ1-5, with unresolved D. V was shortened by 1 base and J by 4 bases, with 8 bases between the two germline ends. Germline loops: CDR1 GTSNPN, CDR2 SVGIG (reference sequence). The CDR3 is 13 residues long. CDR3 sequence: CAWSASPNQPQHF. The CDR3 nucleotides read TGTGCCTGGAGTGCGTCCCCTAATCAGCCCCAGCATTTT.

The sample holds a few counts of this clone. Here the CDR3 DNA reads TGTGCCTGGAGTATAAACTTCAACACCGGGGAGCTGTTTTTT. This sequence encodes CAWSINFNTGELFF. The chain links TRBV30 to TRBJ2-2, with D uncertain. Germline lookup yields CDR1 GTSNPN and CDR2 SVGIG (reference sequence). CDR3 length equals 14 residues. The V end was cut by 2 bases, the J end by 2 bases, with 9 bases between.

The CDR3 here is CASRRATGTGVNGYTF. CDR3 DNA sequence: TGTGCCAGCAGACGAGCTACCGGGACAGGGGTCAATGGCTACACCTTC. The chain links TRBV2 to TRBJ1-2, with 10 nucleotides matching TRBD1. This CDR3 is built from 16 residues. V shed 6 bases and J 6 bases; nucleotides not matched to a gene: 13. From germline, CDR1 is SNHLY and CDR2 FYNNEI.

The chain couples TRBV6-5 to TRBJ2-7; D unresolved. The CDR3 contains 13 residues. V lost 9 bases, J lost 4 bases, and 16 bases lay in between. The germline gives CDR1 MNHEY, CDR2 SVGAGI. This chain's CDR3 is CASGSPAVYEQYF. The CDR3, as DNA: TGTGCCAGTGGTTCGCCCGCCGTTTACGAGCAGTACTTC.

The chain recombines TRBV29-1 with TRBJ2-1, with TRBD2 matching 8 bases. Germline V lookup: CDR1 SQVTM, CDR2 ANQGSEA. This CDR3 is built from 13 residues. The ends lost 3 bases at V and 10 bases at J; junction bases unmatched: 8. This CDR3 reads CSVEGLAGREQFF. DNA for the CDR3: TGCAGCGTTGAGGGGCTAGCGGGTCGAGAGCAGTTCTTC.

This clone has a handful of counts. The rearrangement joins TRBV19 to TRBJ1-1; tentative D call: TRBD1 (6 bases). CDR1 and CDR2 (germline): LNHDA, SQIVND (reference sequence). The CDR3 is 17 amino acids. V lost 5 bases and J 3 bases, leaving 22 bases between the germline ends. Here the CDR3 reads CASSLLGQKGVDTEAFF. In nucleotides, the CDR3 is TGTGCCAGTAGTTTGCTCGGACAGAAAGGAGTTGACACTGAAGCTTTCTTT.

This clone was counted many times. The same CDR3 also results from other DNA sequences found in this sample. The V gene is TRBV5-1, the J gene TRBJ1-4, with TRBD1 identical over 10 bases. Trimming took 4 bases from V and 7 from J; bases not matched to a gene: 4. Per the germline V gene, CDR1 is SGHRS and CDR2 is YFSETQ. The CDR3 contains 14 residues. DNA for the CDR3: TGCGCCAGCAGCATTGGACAGGGGGGTGAAAAACTGTTTTTT. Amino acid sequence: CASSIGQGGEKLFF.

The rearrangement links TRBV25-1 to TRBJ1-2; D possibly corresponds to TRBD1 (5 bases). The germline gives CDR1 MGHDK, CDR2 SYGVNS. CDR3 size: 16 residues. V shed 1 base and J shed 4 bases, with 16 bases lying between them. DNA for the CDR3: TGTGCCAGCAGTGAATGGAACGGGACCCTACCCTATGGCTACACCTTC. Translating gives CASSEWNGTLPYGYTF.

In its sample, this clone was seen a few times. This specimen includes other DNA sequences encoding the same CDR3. For the CDR3, the DNA is TGTGCCTGGAGTGGACAGATAAATGAAAAACTGTTTTTT. Amino acid sequence: CAWSGQINEKLFF. The chain combines TRBV30 with TRBJ1-4; D is possibly TRBD1 (5 bases). V lost 1 base, J lost 5 bases, and 8 bases lay in between. Per germline, CDR1 GTSNPN and CDR2 SVGIG (reference sequence). CDR3 size: 13 residues.

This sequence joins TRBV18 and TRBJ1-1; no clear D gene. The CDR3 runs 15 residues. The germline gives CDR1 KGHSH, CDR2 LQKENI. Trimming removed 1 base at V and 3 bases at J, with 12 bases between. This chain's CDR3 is CASSPLHSGDTEAFF. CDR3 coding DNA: TGTGCCAGCTCACCACTCCATAGTGGGGACACTGAAGCTTTCTTT.

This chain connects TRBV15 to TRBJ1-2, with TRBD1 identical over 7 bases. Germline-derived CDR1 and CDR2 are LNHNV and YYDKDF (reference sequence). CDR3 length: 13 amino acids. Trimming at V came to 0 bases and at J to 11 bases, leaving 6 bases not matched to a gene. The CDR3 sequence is CATSRDRQGGYTF. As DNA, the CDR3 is TGTGCCACCAGCAGAGATAGACAGGGAGGTTACACCTTC.

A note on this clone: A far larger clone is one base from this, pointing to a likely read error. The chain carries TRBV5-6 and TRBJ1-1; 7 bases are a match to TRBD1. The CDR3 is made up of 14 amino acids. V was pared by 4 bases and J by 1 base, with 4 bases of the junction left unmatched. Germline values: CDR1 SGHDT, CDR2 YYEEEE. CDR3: CASSRGQRNTEAFF. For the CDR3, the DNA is TGTGCCAGCAGCAGGGGACAGAGGAACACTGAAGCTTTCTTT.

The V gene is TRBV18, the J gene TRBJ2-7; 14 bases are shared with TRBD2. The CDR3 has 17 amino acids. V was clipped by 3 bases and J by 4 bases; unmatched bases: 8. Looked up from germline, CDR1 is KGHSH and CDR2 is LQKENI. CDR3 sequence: CASSPGLAGGPSYEQYF. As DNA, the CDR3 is TGTGCCAGCTCACCCGGACTAGCGGGAGGTCCCTCTTACGAGCAGTACTTC.

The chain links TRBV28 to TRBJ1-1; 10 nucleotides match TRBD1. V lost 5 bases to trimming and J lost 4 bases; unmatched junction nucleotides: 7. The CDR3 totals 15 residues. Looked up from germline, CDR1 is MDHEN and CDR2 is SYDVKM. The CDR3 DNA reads TGTGCCAGCAGTCAACACGGACAGGGGGTCACTGAAGCTTTCTTT. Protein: CASSQHGQGVTEAFF.

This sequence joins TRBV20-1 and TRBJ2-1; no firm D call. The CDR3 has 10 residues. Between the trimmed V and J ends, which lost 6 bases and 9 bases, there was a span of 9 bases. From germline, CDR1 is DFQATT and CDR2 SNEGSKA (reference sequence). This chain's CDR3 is CSAVNTEQFF. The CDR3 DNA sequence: TGCAGTGCCGTGAATACTGAGCAGTTCTTC.

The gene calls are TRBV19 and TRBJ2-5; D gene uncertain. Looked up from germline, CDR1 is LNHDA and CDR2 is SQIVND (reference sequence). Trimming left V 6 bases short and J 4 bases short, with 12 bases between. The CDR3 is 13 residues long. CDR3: CASRSSPGETQYF. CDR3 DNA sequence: TGTGCCAGTAGGTCGAGCCCGGGAGAGACCCAGTACTTC.

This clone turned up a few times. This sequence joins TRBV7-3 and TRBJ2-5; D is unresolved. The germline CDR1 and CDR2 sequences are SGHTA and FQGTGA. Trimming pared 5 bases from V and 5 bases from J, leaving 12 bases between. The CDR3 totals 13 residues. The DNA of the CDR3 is TGTGCCAGCAGCCAATCCAAAACGGAGACCCAGTACTTC. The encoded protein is CASSQSKTETQYF. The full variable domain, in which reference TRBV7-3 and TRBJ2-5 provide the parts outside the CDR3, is GAGVSQTPSNKVTEKGKYVELRCDPISGHTALYWYRQSLGQGPEFLIYFQGTGAADDSGLPNDRFFAVRPEGSVSTLKIQRTERGDSAVYLCASSQSKTETQYFGPGTRLLVL.

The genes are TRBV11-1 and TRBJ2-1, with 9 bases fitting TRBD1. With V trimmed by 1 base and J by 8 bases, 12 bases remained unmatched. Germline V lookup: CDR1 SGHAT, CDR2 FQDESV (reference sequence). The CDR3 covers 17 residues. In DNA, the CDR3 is TGTGCCAGCAGCTTAGTTCCGGCGGGACAGGGTTTCGATGAGCAGTTCTTC. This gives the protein CASSLVPAGQGFDEQFF. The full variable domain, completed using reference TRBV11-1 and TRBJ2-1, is EAEVAQSPRYKITEKSQAVAFWCDPISGHATLYWYRQILGQGPELLVQFQDESVVDDSQLPKDRFSAERLKGVDSTLKIQPAELGDSAMYLCASSLVPAGQGFDEQFFGPGTRLTVL.

The CDR3 nucleotides read TGTGCCACCGGGCGGGGCGGGGAAAAACTGTTTTTT. The encoded protein is CATGRGGEKLFF. The chain carries TRBV28 and TRBJ1-4; a possible D gene is TRBD1 (5 bases). Germline loops: CDR1 MDHEN, CDR2 SYDVKM. The CDR3 sequence is 12 residues long. V lost 10 bases and J lost 8, with 14 bases in between.

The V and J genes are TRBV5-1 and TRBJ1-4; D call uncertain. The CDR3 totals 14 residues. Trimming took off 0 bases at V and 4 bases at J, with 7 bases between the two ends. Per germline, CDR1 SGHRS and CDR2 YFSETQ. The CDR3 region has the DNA TGCGCCAGCAGCTTGGGTTCAGATAATGAAAAACTGTTTTTT. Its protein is CASSLGSDNEKLFF.

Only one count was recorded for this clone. The CDR3 sequence is CASSESVGGGNEKLFF. CDR3 DNA sequence: TGCGCCAGCAGTGAGTCGGTGGGTGGAGGAAATGAAAAACTGTTTTTT. The gene calls are TRBV10-1 and TRBJ1-4, with D unresolved. The CDR3 length is 16 residues. CDR1 is WNHNN and CDR2 is SYGVQD in the germline V gene (reference sequence). V lost 0 bases, J lost 5 bases, and 13 bases lay in between.

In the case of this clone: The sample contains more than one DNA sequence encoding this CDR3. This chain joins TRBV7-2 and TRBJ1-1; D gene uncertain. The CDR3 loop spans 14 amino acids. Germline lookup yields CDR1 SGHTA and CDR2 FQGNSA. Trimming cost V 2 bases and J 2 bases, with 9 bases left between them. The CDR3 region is CASSLRGKNTEAFF. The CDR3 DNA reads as TGTGCCAGCAGCTTACGGGGAAAAAACACTGAAGCTTTCTTT.

The CDR3 region has the DNA TGTGCCAGCAGCCCCGGGCAGGGGATATACAATGAGCAGTTCTTC. It is translated as CASSPGQGIYNEQFF. The genes are TRBV9 and TRBJ2-1, with a possible D match to TRBD1 (6 bases). Trimming pared 4 bases from V and 4 bases from J, leaving 15 bases between. The germline CDR1 and CDR2 sequences are SGDLS and YYNGEE. This CDR3 has 15 amino acids.

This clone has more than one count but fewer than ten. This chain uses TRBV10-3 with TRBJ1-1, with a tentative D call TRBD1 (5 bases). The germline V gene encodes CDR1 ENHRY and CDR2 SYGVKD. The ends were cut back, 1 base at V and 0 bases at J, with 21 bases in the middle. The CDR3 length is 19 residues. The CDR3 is CAISEWGVGGRGMNTEAFF. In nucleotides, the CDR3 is TGTGCCATCAGTGAGTGGGGTGTGGGGGGTCGAGGGATGAACACTGAAGCTTTCTTT.

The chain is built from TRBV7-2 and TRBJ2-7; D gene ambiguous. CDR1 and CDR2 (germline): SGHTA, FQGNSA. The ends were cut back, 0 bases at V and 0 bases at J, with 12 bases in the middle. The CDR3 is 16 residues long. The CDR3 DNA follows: TGTGCCAGCAGCTTAGCAGGCGGCTTGAGCTCCTACGAGCAGTACTTC. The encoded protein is CASSLAGGLSSYEQYF.

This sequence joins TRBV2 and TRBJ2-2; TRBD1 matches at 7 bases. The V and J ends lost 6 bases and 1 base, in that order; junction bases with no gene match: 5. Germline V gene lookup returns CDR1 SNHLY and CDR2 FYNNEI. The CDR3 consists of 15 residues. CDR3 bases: TGTGCCAGCAGACAAGACAGGGTGAACACCGGGGAGCTGTTTTTT. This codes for CASRQDRVNTGELFF. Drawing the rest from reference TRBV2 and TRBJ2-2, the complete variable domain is EPEVTQTPSHQVTQMGQEVILRCVPISNHLYFYWYRQILGQKVEFLVSFYNNEISEKSEIFDDQFSVERPDGSNFTLKIRSTKLEDSAMYFCASRQDRVNTGELFFGEGSRLTVL.